This T cell receptor (beta chain) is from a study of blood T cell repertoires in COVID-19. Study background: Italy, Spain and the United States were the sources of the convalescent and acute COVID-19 samples. T cells, B-cell-depleted T cells, or PBMCs provided the cDNA or gDNA that served as material.

Per the original methods: The authors estimated nucleated cell counts from reference gene primer amplification. Measured with immunoSEQ multiplex PCR; TCRdb has only the in-frame clones, and not every one. V, J and clone size reflect that table, while D and trimming were determined from the DNA. The sample lists about 340,000 clones, around 91% seen once, with under 3.5% in the top ten. V was pared by 1 base and J by 2 bases, with 6 bases between. Germline CDR1 SGHTA, CDR2 FQGNSA. The CDR3 consists of 14 residues. A few counts support this clone. The V gene is TRBV7-2, the J gene TRBJ1-5, with D maybe TRBD1 (5 bases). The sequence came from a woman aged 18-29 years who had recovered from COVID-19. Sequenced: peripheral blood. CDR3 region: CASSLEGGNQPQHF. DNA of the CDR3: TGTGCCAGCAGCTTAGAAGGGGGCAATCAGCCCCAGCATTTT.